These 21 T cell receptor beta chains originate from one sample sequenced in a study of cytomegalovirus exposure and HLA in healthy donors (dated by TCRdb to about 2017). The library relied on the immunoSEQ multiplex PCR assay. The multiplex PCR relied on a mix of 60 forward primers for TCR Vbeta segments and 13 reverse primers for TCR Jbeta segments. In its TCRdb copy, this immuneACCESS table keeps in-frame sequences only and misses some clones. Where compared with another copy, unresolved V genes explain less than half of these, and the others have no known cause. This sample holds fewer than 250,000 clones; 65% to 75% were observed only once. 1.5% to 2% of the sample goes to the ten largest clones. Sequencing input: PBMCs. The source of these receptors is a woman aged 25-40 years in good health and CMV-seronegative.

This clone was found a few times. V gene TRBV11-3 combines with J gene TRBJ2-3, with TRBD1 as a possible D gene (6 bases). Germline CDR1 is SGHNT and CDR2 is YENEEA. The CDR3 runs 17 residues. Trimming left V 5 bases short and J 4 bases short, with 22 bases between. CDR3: CASSRTYDTGFADTQYF. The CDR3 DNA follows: TGTGCCAGCAGCAGAACTTACGACACAGGGTTTGCAGATACGCAGTATTTT.

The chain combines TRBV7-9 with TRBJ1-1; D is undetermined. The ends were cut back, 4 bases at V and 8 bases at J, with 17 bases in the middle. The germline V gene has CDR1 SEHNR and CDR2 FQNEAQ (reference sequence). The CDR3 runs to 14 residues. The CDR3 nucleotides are TGTGCCAGCAGCTCCGGCCCGCGGGAGTTGGAAGCTTTCTTT. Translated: CASSSGPRELEAFF.

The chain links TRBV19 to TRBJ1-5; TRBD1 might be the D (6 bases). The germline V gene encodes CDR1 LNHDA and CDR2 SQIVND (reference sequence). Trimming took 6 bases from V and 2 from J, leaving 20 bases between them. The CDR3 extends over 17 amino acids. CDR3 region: CASRITPGERGNQPQHF. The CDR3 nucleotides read TGTGCCAGTAGGATAACACCAGGGGAACGGGGCAATCAGCCCCAGCATTTT.

CDR3 region: CASSLQGGREQYF. In nucleotides, the CDR3 is TGCGCCAGCAGCTTACAAGGGGGCCGCGAGCAGTACTTC. The chain recombines TRBV5-1 with TRBJ2-7; TRBD1 matches 7 bases. This CDR3 has 13 amino acids. Germline V gives CDR1 SGHRS, CDR2 YFSETQ. Trimming cost V 2 bases and J 6 bases; bases outside gene matches: 5.

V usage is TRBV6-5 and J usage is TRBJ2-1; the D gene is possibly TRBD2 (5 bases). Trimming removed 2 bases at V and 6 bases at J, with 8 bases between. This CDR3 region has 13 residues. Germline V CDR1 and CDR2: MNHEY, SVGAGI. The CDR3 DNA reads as TGTGCCAGCAGTTACACTAGTGTCAATGAGCAGTTCTTC. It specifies CASSYTSVNEQFF.

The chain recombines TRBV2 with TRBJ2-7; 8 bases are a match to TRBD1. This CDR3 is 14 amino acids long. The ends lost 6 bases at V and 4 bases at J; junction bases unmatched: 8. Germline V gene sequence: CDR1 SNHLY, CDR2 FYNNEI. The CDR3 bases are TGTGCCAGCAGAACCGACAGGGGCTCTTACGAGCAGTACTTC. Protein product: CASRTDRGSYEQYF.

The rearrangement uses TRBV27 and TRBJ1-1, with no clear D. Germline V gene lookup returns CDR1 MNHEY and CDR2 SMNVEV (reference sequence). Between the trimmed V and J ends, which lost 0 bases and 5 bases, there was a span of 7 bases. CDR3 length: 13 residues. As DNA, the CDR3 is TGTGCCAGCAGTTTATCGGCGGGGACTGAAGCTTTCTTT. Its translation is CASSLSAGTEAFF.

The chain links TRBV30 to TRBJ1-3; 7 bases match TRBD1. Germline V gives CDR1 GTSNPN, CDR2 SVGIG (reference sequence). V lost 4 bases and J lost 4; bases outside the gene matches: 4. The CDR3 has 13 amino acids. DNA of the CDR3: TGTGCCTGGAAGGGGGCGAGAGGAAACACCATATATTTT. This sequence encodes CAWKGARGNTIYF.

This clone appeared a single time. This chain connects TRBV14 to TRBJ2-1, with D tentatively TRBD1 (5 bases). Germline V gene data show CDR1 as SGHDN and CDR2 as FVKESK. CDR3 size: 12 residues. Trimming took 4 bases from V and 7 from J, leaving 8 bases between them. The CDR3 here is CASSLRGNEQFF. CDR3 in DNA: TGTGCCAGCAGCCTAAGGGGAAATGAGCAGTTCTTC.

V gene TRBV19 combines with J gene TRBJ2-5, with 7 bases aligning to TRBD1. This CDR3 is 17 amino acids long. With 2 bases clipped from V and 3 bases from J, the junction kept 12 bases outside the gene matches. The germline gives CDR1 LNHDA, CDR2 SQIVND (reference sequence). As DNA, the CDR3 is TGTGCCAGTAGTATATCCGAGGGGGCGGTTGCGAAAGAGACCCAGTACTTC. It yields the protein CASSISEGAVAKETQYF.

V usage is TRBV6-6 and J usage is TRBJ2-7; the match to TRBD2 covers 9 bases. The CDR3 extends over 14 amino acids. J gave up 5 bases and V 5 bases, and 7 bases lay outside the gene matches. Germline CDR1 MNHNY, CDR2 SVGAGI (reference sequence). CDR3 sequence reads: CASSRLAEGNEQYF. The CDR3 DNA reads TGTGCCAGCAGTAGACTAGCGGAAGGCAACGAGCAGTACTTC.

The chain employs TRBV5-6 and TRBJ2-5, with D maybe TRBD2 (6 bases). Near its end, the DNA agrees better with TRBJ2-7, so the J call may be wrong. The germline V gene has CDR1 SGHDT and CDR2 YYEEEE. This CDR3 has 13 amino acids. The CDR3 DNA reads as TGTGCCAGCAGCGGCGGGACTGTCCGCGAGCAGTACTTC. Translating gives CASSGGTVREQYF.

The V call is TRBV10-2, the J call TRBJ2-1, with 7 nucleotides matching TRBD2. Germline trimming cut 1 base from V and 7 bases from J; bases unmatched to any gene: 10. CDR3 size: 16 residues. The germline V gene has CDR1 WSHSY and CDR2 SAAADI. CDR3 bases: TGCGCCAGCAGTGAGTTAAGCGGGAAAGGACAAAATGAGCAGTTCTTC. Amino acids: CASSELSGKGQNEQFF.

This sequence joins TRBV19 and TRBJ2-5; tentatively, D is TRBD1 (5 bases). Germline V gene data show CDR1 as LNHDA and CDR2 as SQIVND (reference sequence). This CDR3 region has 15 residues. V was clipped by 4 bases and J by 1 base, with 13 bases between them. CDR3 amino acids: CASSTRQTFQETQYF. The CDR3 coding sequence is TGTGCCAGTAGTACCCGACAGACCTTCCAAGAGACCCAGTACTTC.

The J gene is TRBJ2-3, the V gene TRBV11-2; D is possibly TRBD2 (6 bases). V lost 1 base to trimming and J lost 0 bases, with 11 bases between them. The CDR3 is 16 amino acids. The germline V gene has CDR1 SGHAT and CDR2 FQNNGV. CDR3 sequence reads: CASSLGTLASTDTQYF. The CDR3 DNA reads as TGTGCCAGCAGCTTAGGAACCCTAGCGAGCACAGATACGCAGTATTTT.

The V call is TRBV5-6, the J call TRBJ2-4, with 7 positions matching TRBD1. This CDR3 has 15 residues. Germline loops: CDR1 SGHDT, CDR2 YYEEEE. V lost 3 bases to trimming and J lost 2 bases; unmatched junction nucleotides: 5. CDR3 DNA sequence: TGTGCCAGCAGCTATTACAGGGGTTCCAAAAACATTCAGTACTTC. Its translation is CASSYYRGSKNIQYF.

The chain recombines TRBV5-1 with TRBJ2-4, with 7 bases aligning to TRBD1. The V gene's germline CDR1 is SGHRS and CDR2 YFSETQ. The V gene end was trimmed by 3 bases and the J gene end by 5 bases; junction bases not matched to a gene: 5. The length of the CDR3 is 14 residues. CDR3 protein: CASSSGGFQNIQYF. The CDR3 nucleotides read TGCGCCAGCAGCTCAGGGGGATTTCAAAACATTCAGTACTTC.

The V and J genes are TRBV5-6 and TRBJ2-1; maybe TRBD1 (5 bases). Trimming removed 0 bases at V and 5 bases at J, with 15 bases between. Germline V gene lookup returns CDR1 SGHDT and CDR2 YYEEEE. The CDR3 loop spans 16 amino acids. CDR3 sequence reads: CASSLEGFPTNNEQFF. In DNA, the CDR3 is TGTGCCAGCAGCTTGGAGGGGTTCCCAACTAACAATGAGCAGTTCTTC. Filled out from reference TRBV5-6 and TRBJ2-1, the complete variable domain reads DAGVTQSPTHLIKTRGQQVTLRCSPKSGHDTVSWYQQALGQGPQFIFQYYEEEERQRGNFPDRFSGHQFPNYSSELNVNALLLGDSALYLCASSLEGFPTNNEQFFGPGTRLTVL.

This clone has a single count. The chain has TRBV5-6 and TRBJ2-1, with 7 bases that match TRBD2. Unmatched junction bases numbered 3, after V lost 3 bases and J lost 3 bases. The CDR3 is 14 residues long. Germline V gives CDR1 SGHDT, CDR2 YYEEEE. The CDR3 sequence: CASSSGGNYNEQFF. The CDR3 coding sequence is TGTGCCAGCAGCTCCGGGGGGAACTACAATGAGCAGTTCTTC.

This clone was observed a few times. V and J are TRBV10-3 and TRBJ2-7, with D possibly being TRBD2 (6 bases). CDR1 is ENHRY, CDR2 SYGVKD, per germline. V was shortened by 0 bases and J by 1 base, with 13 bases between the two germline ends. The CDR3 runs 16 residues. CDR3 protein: CAISESMAGRSYEQYF. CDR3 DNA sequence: TGTGCCATCAGTGAGTCGATGGCGGGAAGGTCCTACGAGCAGTACTTC.

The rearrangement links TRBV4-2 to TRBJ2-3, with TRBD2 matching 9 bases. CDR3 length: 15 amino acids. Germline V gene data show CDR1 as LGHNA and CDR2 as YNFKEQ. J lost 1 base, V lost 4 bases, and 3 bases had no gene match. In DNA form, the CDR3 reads TGTGCCAGCAGCCGATCTAGCGGGGGCACAGATACGCAGTATTTT. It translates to CASSRSSGGTDTQYF.